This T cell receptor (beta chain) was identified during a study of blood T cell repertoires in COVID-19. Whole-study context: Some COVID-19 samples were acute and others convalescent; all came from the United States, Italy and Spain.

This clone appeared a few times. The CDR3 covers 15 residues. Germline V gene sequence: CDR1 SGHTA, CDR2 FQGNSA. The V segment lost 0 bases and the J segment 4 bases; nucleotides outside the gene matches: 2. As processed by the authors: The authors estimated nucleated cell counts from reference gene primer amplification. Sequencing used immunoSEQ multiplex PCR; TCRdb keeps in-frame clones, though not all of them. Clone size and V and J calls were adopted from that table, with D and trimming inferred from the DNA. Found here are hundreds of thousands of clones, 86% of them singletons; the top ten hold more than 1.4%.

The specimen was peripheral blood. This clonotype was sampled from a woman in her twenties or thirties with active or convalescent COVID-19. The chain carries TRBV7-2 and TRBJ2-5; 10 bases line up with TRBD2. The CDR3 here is CASSLAGTSAETQYF. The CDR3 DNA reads TGTGCCAGCAGCTTAGCCGGGACTAGCGCAGAGACCCAGTACTTC. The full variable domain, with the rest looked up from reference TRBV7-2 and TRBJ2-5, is GAGVSQSPSNKVTEKGKDVELRCDPISGHTALYWYRQSLGQGLEFLIYFQGNSAPDKSGLPSDRFSAERTGGSVSTLTIQRTQQEDSAVYLCASSLAGTSAETQYFGPGTRLLVL.